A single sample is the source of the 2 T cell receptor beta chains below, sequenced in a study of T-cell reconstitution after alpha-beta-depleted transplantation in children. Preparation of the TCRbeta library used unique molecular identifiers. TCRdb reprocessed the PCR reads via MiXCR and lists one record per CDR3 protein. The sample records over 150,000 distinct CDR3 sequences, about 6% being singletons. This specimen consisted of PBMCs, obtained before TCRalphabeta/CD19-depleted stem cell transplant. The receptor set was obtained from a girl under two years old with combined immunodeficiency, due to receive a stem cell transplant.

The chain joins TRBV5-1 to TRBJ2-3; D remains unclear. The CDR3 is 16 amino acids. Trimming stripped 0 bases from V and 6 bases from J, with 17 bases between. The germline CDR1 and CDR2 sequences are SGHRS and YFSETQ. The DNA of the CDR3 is TGCGCCAGCAGCTTGGTTAGCAGCCACGAGGTTGATACGCAGTATTTT. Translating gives CASSLVSSHEVDTQYF.

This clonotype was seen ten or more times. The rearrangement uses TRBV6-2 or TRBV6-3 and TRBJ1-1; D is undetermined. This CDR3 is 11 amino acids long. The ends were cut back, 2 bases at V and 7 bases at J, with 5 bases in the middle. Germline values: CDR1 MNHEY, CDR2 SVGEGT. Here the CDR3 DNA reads TGTGCCAGCAGTTACCCCTATGAAGCTTTCTTT. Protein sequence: CASSYPYEAFF.